Shown below are 7 T cell receptor beta chains from a single sample sequenced in a study of blood T cell repertoires in COVID-19 (TCRdb year 2020). Library creation used the immunoSEQ multiplex PCR assay. The table was pulled from immuneACCESS by TCRdb, which kept in-frame rearrangements only. Such tables lose some clones; where checked, under half of the loss comes from unresolved V genes, and the rest has no known cause. This sample holds approximately 28,000 clones; about 90% were observed only once. Clones ranked in the top ten supply approximately 3% of the sample. The sample taken for sequencing was peripheral blood. These receptors were collected from a human donor in a cohort sampled during active COVID-19.

The gene calls are TRBV7-7 and TRBJ2-5, with 9 positions matching TRBD1. The V gene end was trimmed by 4 bases and the J gene end by 5 bases; junction bases not matched to a gene: 5. Germline CDR1 reads SSHAT; CDR2 reads FNYEAQ (reference sequence). The CDR3 spans 14 residues. The CDR3 DNA reads as TGTGCCAGCAGCTCCGGGACAGGGAGGGAGACCCAGTACTTC. It is translated as CASSSGTGRETQYF.

The V and J genes are TRBV5-1 and TRBJ1-2; 10 positions agree with TRBD1. Trimming took 4 bases from V and 4 from J; bases not matched to a gene: 7. Germline V lookup: CDR1 SGHRS, CDR2 YFSETQ. The CDR3 loop spans 15 amino acids. CDR3 sequence reads: CASSPTGTGVYGYTF. CDR3 bases: TGCGCCAGCAGCCCAACCGGGACAGGGGTCTATGGCTACACCTTC.

The rearrangement joins TRBV9 to TRBJ1-6; D is uncertain. Trimming cost V 2 bases and J 4 bases, with 4 bases left between them. Germline CDR1 reads SGDLS; CDR2 reads YYNGEE. This CDR3 is 13 amino acids long. The CDR3 DNA reads TGTGCCAGCAGCGTCAGTTATAATTCACCCCTCCACTTT. Translation gives CASSVSYNSPLHF.

This clone was picked up a small number of times. The CDR3 DNA follows: TGCGCCAGCAGTGAGGTCAGGGGTGGCTATGGCTACACCTTC. Encoded protein: CASSEVRGGYGYTF. The chain couples TRBV10-1 to TRBJ1-2; D perhaps matches TRBD1 (6 bases). Trimming removed 2 bases from V and 4 bases from J, with 11 bases in between. The CDR3 is 14 residues long. Germline CDR1 is WNHNN and CDR2 is SYGVQD (reference sequence).

V gene TRBV7-9 combines with J gene TRBJ2-7; perhaps TRBD1 as D (5 bases). CDR3 length equals 16 residues. V dropped 10 bases and J dropped 3 bases, with 25 bases sitting between them. Germline lookup yields CDR1 SEHNR and CDR2 FQNEAQ (reference sequence). CDR3 in DNA: TGTGCCACCAACAAGGCCTCCGGGCAGGGCCTCTACGAGCAGTACTTC. Its translation: CATNKASGQGLYEQYF.

The chain joins TRBV21-1 to TRBJ1-6; whether TRBD1, the table's D call, matches the DNA was not checked. TRBV21-1 is a documented pseudogene. CDR3 length equals 19 residues. CDR3 loop: CASSREVRQGAPYYSPLHF. The CDR3 DNA sequence: TGTGCCAGCAGCAGGGAGGTGAGACAGGGGGCTCCCTATTATTCACCCCTCCACTTT.

The V call is TRBV25-1, the J call TRBJ1-2, with a tentative D call TRBD1 (6 bases). V was trimmed by 6 bases and J by 4 bases, leaving 12 bases between them. Germline loops: CDR1 MGHDK, CDR2 SYGVNS. The CDR3 runs to 13 residues. The CDR3 nucleotides read TGTGCCAGCAGCAACAGGGAGATCTATGGCTACACCTTC. This translates into CASSNREIYGYTF.